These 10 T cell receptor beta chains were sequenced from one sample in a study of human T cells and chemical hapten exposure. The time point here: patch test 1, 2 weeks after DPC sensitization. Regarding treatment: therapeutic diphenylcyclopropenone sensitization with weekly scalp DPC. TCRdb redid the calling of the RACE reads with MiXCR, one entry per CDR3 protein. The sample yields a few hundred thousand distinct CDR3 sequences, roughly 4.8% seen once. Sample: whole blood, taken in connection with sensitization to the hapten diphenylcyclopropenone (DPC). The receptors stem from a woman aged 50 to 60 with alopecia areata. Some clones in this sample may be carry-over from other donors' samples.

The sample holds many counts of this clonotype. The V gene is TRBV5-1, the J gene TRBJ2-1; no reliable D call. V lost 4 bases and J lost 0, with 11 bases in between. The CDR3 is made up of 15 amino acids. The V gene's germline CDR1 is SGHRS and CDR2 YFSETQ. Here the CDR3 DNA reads TGCGCCAGCAGCCCGGACGTGTCCTCCTACAATGAGCAGTTCTTC. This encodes CASSPDVSSYNEQFF.

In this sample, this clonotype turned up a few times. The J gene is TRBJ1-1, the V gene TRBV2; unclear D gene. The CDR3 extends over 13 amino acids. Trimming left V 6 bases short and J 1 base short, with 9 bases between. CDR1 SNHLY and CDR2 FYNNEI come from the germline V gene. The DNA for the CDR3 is TGTGCCAGCAGGCAAGCGCCGAACACTGAAGCTTTCTTT. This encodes CASRQAPNTEAFF.

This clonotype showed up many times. The CDR3 DNA reads TGTGCCAGCAATCTATCAGGGGGAGTGAACACCGGGGAGCTGTTTTTT. Protein sequence: CASNLSGGVNTGELFF. The V call is TRBV27, the J call TRBJ2-2, with 7 bases matching TRBD1. Germline CDR1 is MNHEY and CDR2 is SMNVEV (reference sequence). J lost 1 base, V lost 7 bases, and 9 bases had no gene match. The CDR3 is 16 amino acids.

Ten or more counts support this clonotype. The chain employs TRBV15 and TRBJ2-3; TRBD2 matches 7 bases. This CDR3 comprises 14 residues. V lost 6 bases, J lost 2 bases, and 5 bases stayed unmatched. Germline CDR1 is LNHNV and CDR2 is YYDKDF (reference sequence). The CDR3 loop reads CATSLADPTDTQYF. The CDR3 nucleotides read TGTGCCACCAGTCTAGCGGACCCCACAGATACGCAGTATTTT.

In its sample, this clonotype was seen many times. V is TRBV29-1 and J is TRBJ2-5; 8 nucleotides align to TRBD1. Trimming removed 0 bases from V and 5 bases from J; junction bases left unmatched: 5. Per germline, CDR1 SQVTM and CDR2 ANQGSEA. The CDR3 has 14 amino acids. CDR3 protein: CSVEDQGAGETQYF. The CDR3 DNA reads TGCAGCGTTGAAGACCAGGGGGCTGGGGAGACCCAGTACTTC.

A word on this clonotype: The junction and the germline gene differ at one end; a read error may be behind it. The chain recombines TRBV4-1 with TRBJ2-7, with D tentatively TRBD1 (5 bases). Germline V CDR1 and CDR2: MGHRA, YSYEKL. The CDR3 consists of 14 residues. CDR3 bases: TGCGCCAGCGGCCAGAGCAGGGTCCAGAGGGAGCAGTACTTC. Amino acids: CASGQSRVQREQYF.

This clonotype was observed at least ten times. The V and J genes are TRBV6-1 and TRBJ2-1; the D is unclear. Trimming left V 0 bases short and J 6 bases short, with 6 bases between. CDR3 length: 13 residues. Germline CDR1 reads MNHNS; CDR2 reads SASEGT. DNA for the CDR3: TGTGCCAGCAGTGAAGCGGAATTCAATGAGCAGTTCTTC. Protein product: CASSEAEFNEQFF.

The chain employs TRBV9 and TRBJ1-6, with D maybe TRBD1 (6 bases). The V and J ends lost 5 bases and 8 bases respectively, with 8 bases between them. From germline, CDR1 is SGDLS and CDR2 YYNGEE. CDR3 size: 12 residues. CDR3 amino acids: CASSPGDSPLHF. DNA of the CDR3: TGTGCCAGCAGTCCAGGGGATTCACCCCTCCACTTT.

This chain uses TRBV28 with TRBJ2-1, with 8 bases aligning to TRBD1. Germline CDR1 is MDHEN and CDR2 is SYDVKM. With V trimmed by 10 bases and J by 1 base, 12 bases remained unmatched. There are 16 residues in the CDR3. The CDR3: CAINSGQGLSYNEQFF. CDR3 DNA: TGTGCCATCAATTCCGGACAGGGATTATCCTACAATGAGCAGTTCTTC.

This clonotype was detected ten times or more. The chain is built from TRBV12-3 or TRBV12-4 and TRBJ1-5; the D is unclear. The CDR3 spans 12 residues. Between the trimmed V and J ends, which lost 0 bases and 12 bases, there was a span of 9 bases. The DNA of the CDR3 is TGTGCCAGCAGTTTAGCGGGAGCAGTCCAGCATTTT. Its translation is CASSLAGAVQHF.